The 25 T cell receptor beta chains listed next were all sequenced from one sample in a study of CD8 T cells in ankylosing spondylitis. TCRdb redid the calling of the 5' RACE reads with MiXCR, one entry per CDR3 protein. The data hold roughly 13,000 distinct CDR3 sequences, with approximately 3% observed a single time. Sequenced sample: blood, either unsorted or a sorted T cell fraction (not recorded which). The source is a male donor with ankylosing spondylitis or in good health (not recorded which).

This clonotype was detected ten times or more. V usage is TRBV9 and J usage is TRBJ2-3, with a possible D match to TRBD1 (5 bases). Trimming left V 0 bases short and J 0 bases short, with 11 bases between. This CDR3 spans 16 amino acids. The V gene's germline CDR1 is SGDLS and CDR2 YYNGEE. In DNA form, the CDR3 reads TGTGCCAGCAGCGTAGCTATGGGGCTTAGCACAGATACGCAGTATTTT. It specifies CASSVAMGLSTDTQYF.

This clonotype has at least ten counts. This sequence joins TRBV9 and TRBJ1-1; 8 nucleotides match TRBD1. CDR1 is SGDLS, CDR2 YYNGEE, per germline. V shed 4 bases, J shed 2 bases, and the junction held 7 bases outside the gene matches. The CDR3 consists of 15 residues. CDR3 amino acids: CASSPRTGQNTEAFF. CDR3 bases: TGTGCCAGCAGCCCCCGGACAGGGCAAAACACTGAAGCTTTCTTT.

This clonotype was recorded many times. V gene TRBV9 combines with J gene TRBJ2-2; D is undetermined. Germline values: CDR1 SGDLS, CDR2 YYNGEE. V lost 0 bases and J 1 base, leaving 10 bases between the germline ends. CDR3 length: 16 amino acids. Here the CDR3 DNA reads TGTGCCAGCAGCGTAGGCTTGTCAGGGAACACCGGGGAGCTGTTTTTT. Translating gives CASSVGLSGNTGELFF.

In its sample, this clonotype was seen many times. This chain links TRBV9 with TRBJ2-2; D possibly corresponds to TRBD2 (6 bases). Trimming left V 0 bases short and J 3 bases short, with 12 bases between. Germline CDR1 and CDR2: SGDLS and YYNGEE. The CDR3 extends over 16 amino acids. CDR3 sequence (DNA): TGTGCCAGCAGCGTAGGTCGGGGGACGGACACCGGGGAGCTGTTTTTT. Translating it yields CASSVGRGTDTGELFF.

In this sample, this clonotype turned up many times. This chain joins TRBV9 and TRBJ2-1; D is tentatively TRBD1 or TRBD2 (5 bases each). Trimming took off 0 bases at V and 6 bases at J, with 13 bases between the two ends. From germline, CDR1 is SGDLS and CDR2 YYNGEE. This CDR3 has 15 residues. The CDR3 DNA reads as TGTGCCAGCAGCGTAGTAGGGACCGGCGCCAATGAGCAGTTCTTC. Encoded protein: CASSVVGTGANEQFF.

This clonotype was found many times. This chain connects TRBV9 to TRBJ2-2; 8 bases align to TRBD1. The CDR3 spans 15 residues. V lost 1 base and J lost 6; bases outside the gene matches: 5. Looked up from germline, CDR1 is SGDLS and CDR2 is YYNGEE. CDR3 sequence (DNA): TGTGCCAGCAGCGTACCGCAGGGGGCCTCCGGGGAGCTGTTTTTT. This translates into CASSVPQGASGELFF.

This clonotype has at least ten counts. The rearrangement links TRBV9 to TRBJ2-3, with D possibly TRBD2 on 6 matching bases. The CDR3 contains 16 residues. Deletions cut 0 bases from V and 2 bases from J, with 13 bases between. Germline V gives CDR1 SGDLS, CDR2 YYNGEE. The CDR3 spells CASSVGPGLNTDTQYF. In nucleotides, the CDR3 is TGTGCCAGCAGCGTAGGTCCGGGACTCAACACAGATACGCAGTATTTT.

This clonotype was recorded at least ten times. The rearrangement uses TRBV9 and TRBJ2-3; weak D call: TRBD2 (5 bases). The V gene's germline CDR1 is SGDLS and CDR2 YYNGEE. CDR3 size: 17 residues. With 2 bases removed from V and 6 bases from J, the gap between germline ends came to 22 bases. The CDR3 region is CASSVLSAWQSRDTQYF. The CDR3 nucleotides are TGTGCCAGCAGCGTCCTTAGCGCGTGGCAGTCAAGGGATACGCAGTATTTT.

By share, this clonotype counts as medium-sized. The CDR3 DNA reads as TGTGCCAGCAGCGCCTCGGGACTAGCGGGGCCTCGAGATACGCAGTATTTT. Its translation is CASSASGLAGPRDTQYF. The V gene is TRBV9, the J gene TRBJ2-3; the match to TRBD2 covers 13 bases. V lost 3 bases and J lost 5; bases outside the gene matches: 9. The CDR3 sequence is 17 residues long. In germline, CDR1 is SGDLS, CDR2 YYNGEE.

This clonotype has a count of ten or more. The chain combines TRBV9 with TRBJ2-5; 7 bases are a match to TRBD1. J was trimmed by 3 bases and V by 3 bases; bases with no gene match: 8. CDR1 is SGDLS, CDR2 YYNGEE, per germline. The CDR3 runs to 15 residues. Here the CDR3 reads CASSGKGQSEETQYF. CDR3 sequence (DNA): TGTGCCAGCAGCGGAAAGGGACAGTCTGAAGAGACCCAGTACTTC.

This clonotype appeared many times. The V call is TRBV9, the J call TRBJ1-5; a weak D match, TRBD1 (6 bases). Trimming took off 0 bases at V and 10 bases at J, with 17 bases between the two ends. CDR1 and CDR2 from the germline V gene are SGDLS and YYNGEE. The CDR3 spans 15 residues. The CDR3 loop is CASSVGGGGDEPQHF. As DNA, the CDR3 is TGTGCCAGCAGCGTAGGAGGGGGGGGGGATGAACCCCAGCATTTT.

This clonotype was recorded many times. This chain links TRBV9 with TRBJ2-1; TRBD2 is a possible D gene (6 bases). This CDR3 is built from 14 residues. V was shortened by 0 bases and J by 6 bases, with 10 bases between the two germline ends. Germline-derived CDR1 and CDR2 are SGDLS and YYNGEE. The CDR3 loop is CASSVGTSRNEQFF. The DNA for the CDR3 is TGTGCCAGCAGCGTAGGAACTAGCCGCAATGAGCAGTTCTTC.

There are many counts of this clonotype. The chain joins TRBV9 to TRBJ1-6; maybe TRBD1 (5 bases). Germline values: CDR1 SGDLS, CDR2 YYNGEE. The germline V and J ends were trimmed by 0 bases and 10 bases, with 8 bases remaining between them. This CDR3 region has 13 residues. The CDR3 bases are TGTGCCAGCAGCGTAGTCGGGGGGTCACCCCTCCACTTT. Encoded protein: CASSVVGGSPLHF.

This clonotype is medium-sized (0.01 to 0.1%) in the sample. The rearrangement joins TRBV9 to TRBJ2-2; a weak D match, TRBD2 (6 bases). Germline CDR1 and CDR2: SGDLS and YYNGEE. The CDR3 sequence is 15 residues long. With 0 bases removed from V and 4 bases from J, the gap between germline ends came to 10 bases. The CDR3 nucleotides are TGTGCCAGCAGCGTAGAGGTTAGCGGCACCGGGGAGCTGTTTTTT. Translating it yields CASSVEVSGTGELFF. The full variable domain, with the rest looked up from reference TRBV9 and TRBJ2-2, is DSGVTQTPKHLITATGQRVTLRCSPRSGDLSVYWYQQSLDQGLQFLIQYYNGEERAKGNILERFSAQQFPDLHSELNLSSLELGDSALYFCASSVEVSGTGELFFGEGSRLTVL.

This clonotype was seen many times. The chain has TRBV9 and TRBJ2-1; 8 nucleotides line up with TRBD2. V trimming: 1 base; J trimming: 6 bases; junction bases outside the gene matches: 3. This CDR3 has 14 amino acids. The germline V gene encodes CDR1 SGDLS and CDR2 YYNGEE. Here the CDR3 reads CASSVISGGNEQFF. CDR3 bases: TGTGCCAGCAGCGTAATCAGCGGGGGCAATGAGCAGTTCTTC.

This clonotype appeared many times. This rearrangement joins TRBV9 to TRBJ2-5, with D possibly matching TRBD1 (5 bases). The CDR3 spans 12 residues. CDR1 is SGDLS and CDR2 is YYNGEE in the germline V gene. Trimming removed 0 bases at V and 5 bases at J, with 5 bases between. The CDR3 region has the DNA TGTGCCAGCAGCGTAGGGGGCGAGACCCAGTACTTC. This translates into CASSVGGETQYF.

This clonotype has at least ten counts. The chain uses TRBV9 and TRBJ2-3; 8 bases are shared with TRBD2. V trimming: 4 bases; J trimming: 4 bases; junction bases outside the gene matches: 11. Germline lookup yields CDR1 SGDLS and CDR2 YYNGEE. The CDR3 runs to 16 residues. The DNA for the CDR3 is TGTGCCAGCAGCTCATCTTGGGCGGGGGGTGCAGATACGCAGTATTTT. Protein sequence: CASSSSWAGGADTQYF. Filled out from reference TRBV9 and TRBJ2-3, the complete variable domain reads DSGVTQTPKHLITATGQRVTLRCSPRSGDLSVYWYQQSLDQGLQFLIQYYNGEERAKGNILERFSAQQFPDLHSELNLSSLELGDSALYFCASSSSWAGGADTQYFGPGTRLTVL.

This clonotype was observed at least ten times. V usage is TRBV9 and J usage is TRBJ2-3, with 7 bases that match TRBD1. Germline trimming cut 4 bases from V and 2 bases from J; bases unmatched to any gene: 7. This CDR3 has 15 amino acids. In germline, CDR1 is SGDLS, CDR2 YYNGEE. The CDR3 sequence is CASSSRDRPTDTQYF. The CDR3 DNA follows: TGTGCCAGCAGCTCACGGGACAGACCCACAGATACGCAGTATTTT.

There are many counts of this clonotype. CDR3 in amino acids: CASSVVLAGPDTQYF. CDR3 in DNA: TGTGCCAGCAGCGTAGTTCTAGCGGGGCCAGATACGCAGTATTTT. The chain joins TRBV9 to TRBJ2-3, with 9 bases identical to TRBD2. The J segment lost 4 bases and the V segment lost 0 bases, leaving 3 bases of the junction unmatched. Per germline, CDR1 SGDLS and CDR2 YYNGEE. The CDR3 extends over 15 amino acids.

This clonotype was found many times. The genes are TRBV9 and TRBJ2-3, with D possibly being TRBD2 (6 bases). This CDR3 has 15 amino acids. Trimming stripped 4 bases from V and 2 bases from J, with 14 bases between. From germline, CDR1 is SGDLS and CDR2 YYNGEE. CDR3 residues: CASSPGGGLTDTQYF. Here the CDR3 DNA reads TGTGCCAGCAGCCCCGGGGGTGGGCTCACAGATACGCAGTATTTT.

At least ten counts were recorded for this clonotype. The gene calls are TRBV9 and TRBJ1-3; the D is unclear. Trimming cost V 0 bases and J 0 bases, with 10 bases left between them. Germline V gene sequence: CDR1 SGDLS, CDR2 YYNGEE. This CDR3 is 16 amino acids long. The CDR3 DNA follows: TGTGCCAGCAGCGTAGCTACGAGGAACTCTGGAAACACCATATATTTT. Residues: CASSVATRNSGNTIYF.

This clonotype appeared many times. V usage is TRBV9 and J usage is TRBJ2-2; 7 bases fit TRBD1. The CDR3 totals 13 residues. Trimming took 5 bases from V and 8 from J; bases not matched to a gene: 6. Germline assignment: CDR1 SGDLS and CDR2 YYNGEE. The DNA for the CDR3 is TGTGCCAGCAGTGACAACAGGGGAGGGGAGCTGTTTTTT. It encodes CASSDNRGGELFF.

This clonotype was counted at least ten times. This chain uses TRBV9 with TRBJ2-3, with 11 bases aligning to TRBD2. The CDR3 is 16 amino acids. The germline gives CDR1 SGDLS, CDR2 YYNGEE. V gave up 0 bases and J gave up 2 bases; unmatched junction bases: 2. The chain's CDR3 is CASSVGLAGITDTQYF. DNA of the CDR3: TGTGCCAGCAGCGTAGGACTAGCGGGAATCACAGATACGCAGTATTTT.

Many counts were recorded for this clonotype. In nucleotides, the CDR3 is TGTGCCAGCAGCGCGGGGCCCTACGAGCAGTACTTC. This encodes CASSAGPYEQYF. V gene TRBV9 combines with J gene TRBJ2-7; D is perhaps TRBD1 or TRBD2 (5 bases each). The ends were cut back, 3 bases at V and 2 bases at J, with 6 bases in the middle. CDR3 length: 12 amino acids. Germline assignment: CDR1 SGDLS and CDR2 YYNGEE.

This clonotype was observed many times. This chain uses TRBV9 with TRBJ2-7; 7 positions match TRBD1. The CDR3 length is 14 residues. CDR1 is SGDLS, CDR2 YYNGEE, per germline. After removal of 5 bases from V and 2 bases from J, the junction contained 7 bases not matched to a gene. The CDR3 is CASSRDSQTYEQYF. The CDR3 bases are TGTGCCAGCAGTCGGGACAGTCAGACCTACGAGCAGTACTTC. Full variable domain (outside the CDR3, taken from reference TRBV9 and TRBJ2-7): DSGVTQTPKHLITATGQRVTLRCSPRSGDLSVYWYQQSLDQGLQFLIQYYNGEERAKGNILERFSAQQFPDLHSELNLSSLELGDSALYFCASSRDSQTYEQYFGPGTRLTVT.